This TCR beta chain was sequenced during a study of blood T cell repertoires in COVID-19. Study-level background: Both acute and convalescent COVID-19 samples were obtained from the United States, Italy and Spain. Sample material is recorded as cDNA or gDNA derived from T cells, B-cell-depleted T cells, or PBMCs.

Per the original data handling: Counts of nucleated cells, estimated from reference gene primer amplification, were obtained. Generated by immunoSEQ multiplex PCR, the TCRdb table keeps only in-frame clones and is missing some. Clonal size and the V and J genes are those of that table, whereas D and trimming came from the DNA. The profile shows approximately 110,000 clones, around 83% of them singletons. The germline gives CDR1 LGHNA, CDR2 YNFKEQ. This CDR3 comprises 16 residues. V was clipped by 3 bases and J by 3 bases, with 18 bases between them. The sequenced sample was peripheral blood. The TCR was taken from a human donor in a cohort sampled during active COVID-19. The chain employs TRBV4-2 and TRBJ2-7; D call uncertain. CDR3 residues: CASSQGFVGRSYEQYF. CDR3 nucleotide sequence: TGTGCCAGCAGCCAGGGCTTTGTCGGCAGAAGCTACGAGCAGTACTTC.